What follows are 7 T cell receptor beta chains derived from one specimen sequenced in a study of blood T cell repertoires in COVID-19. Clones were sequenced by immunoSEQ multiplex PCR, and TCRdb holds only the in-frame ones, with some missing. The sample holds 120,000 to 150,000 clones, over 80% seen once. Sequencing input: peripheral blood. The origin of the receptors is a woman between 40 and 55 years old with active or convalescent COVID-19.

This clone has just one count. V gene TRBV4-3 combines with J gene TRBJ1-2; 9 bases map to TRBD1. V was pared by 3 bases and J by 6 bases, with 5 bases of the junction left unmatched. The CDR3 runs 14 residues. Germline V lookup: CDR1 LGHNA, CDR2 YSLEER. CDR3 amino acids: CASSQAWTGDGYTF. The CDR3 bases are TGCGCCAGCAGCCAGGCTTGGACAGGGGATGGCTACACCTTC.

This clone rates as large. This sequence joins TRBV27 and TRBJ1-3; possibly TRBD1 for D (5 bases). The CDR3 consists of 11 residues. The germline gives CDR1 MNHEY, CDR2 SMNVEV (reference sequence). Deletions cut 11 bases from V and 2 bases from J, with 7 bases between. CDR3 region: CAAGAGNTIYF. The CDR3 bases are TGTGCCGCGGGGGCTGGAAACACCATATATTTT.

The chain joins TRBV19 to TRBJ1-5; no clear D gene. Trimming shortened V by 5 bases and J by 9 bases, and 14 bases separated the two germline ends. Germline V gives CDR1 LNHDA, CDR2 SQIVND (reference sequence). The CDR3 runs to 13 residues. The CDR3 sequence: CASSPASARPQHF. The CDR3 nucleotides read TGTGCCAGTAGTCCCGCGAGTGCGCGGCCCCAGCATTTT.

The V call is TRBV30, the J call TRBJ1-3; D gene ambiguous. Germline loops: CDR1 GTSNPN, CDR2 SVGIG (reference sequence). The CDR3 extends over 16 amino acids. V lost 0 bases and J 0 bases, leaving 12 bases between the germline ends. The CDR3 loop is CAWSVTWSISGNTIYF. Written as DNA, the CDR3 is TGTGCCTGGAGTGTTACATGGTCAATCTCTGGAAACACCATATATTTT. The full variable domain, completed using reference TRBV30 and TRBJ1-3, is SQTIHQWPATLVQPVGSPLSLECTVEGTSNPNLYWYRQAAGRGLQLLFYSVGIGQISSEVPQNLSASRPQDRQFILSSKKLLLSDSGFYLCAWSVTWSISGNTIYFGEGSWLTVV.

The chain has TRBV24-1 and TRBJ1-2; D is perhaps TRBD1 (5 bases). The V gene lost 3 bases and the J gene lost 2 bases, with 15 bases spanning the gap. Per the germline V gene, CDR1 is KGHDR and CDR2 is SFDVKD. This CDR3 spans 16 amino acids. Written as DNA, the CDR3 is TGTGCCACCAGTGATCCAACCGGGACTGACAACTATGGCTACACCTTC. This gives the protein CATSDPTGTDNYGYTF.

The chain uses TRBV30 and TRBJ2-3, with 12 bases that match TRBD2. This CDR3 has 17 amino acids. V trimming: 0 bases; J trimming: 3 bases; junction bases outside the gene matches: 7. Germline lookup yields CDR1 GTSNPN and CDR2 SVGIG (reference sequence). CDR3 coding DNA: TGTGCCTGGAGTGTAGGGCTAGCGGGGGGGCCGACAGATACGCAGTATTTT. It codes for CAWSVGLAGGPTDTQYF.

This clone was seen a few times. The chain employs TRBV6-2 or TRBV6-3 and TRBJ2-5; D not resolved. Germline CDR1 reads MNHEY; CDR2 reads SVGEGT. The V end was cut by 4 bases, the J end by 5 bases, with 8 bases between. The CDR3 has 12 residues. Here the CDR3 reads CASSSYVETQYF. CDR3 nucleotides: TGTGCCAGCAGTTCCTACGTTGAGACCCAGTACTTC.